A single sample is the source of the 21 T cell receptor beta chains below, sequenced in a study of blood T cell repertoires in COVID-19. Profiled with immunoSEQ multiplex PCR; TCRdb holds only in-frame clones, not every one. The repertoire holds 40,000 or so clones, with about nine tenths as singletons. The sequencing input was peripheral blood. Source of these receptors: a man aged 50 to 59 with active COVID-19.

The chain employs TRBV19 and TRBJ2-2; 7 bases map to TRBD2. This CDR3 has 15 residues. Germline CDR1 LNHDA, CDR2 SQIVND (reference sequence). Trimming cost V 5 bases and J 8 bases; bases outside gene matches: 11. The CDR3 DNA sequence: TGTGCCAGTAGTCCGGGACTAAACTCAGGGGGGGAGCTGTTTTTT. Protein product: CASSPGLNSGGELFF.

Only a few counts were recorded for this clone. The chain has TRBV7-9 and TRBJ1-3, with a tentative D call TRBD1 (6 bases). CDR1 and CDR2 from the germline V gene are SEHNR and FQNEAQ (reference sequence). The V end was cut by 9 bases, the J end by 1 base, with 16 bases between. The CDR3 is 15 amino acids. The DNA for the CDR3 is TGTGCCAGTCCCACAGGGAGTGGATCTGGAAACACCATATATTTT. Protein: CASPTGSGSGNTIYF.

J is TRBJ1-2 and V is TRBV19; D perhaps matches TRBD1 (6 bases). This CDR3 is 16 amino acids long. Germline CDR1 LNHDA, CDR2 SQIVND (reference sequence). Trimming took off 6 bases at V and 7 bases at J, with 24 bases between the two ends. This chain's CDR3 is CASRDLRGFGFGGYTF. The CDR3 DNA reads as TGTGCCAGTAGGGATCTCAGGGGTTTTGGTTTCGGTGGCTACACCTTC. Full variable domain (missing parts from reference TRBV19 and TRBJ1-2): DGGITQSPKYLFRKEGQNVTLSCEQNLNHDAMYWYRQDPGQGLRLIYYSQIVNDFQKGDIAEGYSVSREKKESFPLTVTSAQKNPTAFYLCASRDLRGFGFGGYTFGSGTRLTVV.

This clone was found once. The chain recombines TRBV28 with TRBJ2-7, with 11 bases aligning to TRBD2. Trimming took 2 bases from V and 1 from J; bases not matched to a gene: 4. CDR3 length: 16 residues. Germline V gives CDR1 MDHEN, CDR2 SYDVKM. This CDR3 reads CASSLERTSGSYEQYF. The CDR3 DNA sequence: TGTGCCAGCAGTTTAGAACGGACTAGCGGGTCCTACGAGCAGTACTTC.

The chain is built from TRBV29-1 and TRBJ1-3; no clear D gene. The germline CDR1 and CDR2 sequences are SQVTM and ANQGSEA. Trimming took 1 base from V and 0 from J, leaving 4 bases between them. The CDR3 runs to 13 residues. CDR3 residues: CSVEANSGNTIYF. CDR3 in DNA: TGCAGCGTTGAAGCCAACTCTGGAAACACCATATATTTT.

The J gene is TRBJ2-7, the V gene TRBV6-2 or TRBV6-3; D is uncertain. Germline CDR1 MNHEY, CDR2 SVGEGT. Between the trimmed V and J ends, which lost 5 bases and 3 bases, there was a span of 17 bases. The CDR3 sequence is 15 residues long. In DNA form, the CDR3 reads TGTGCCAGCAGTCCCCGAGCACCGAATAACTACGAGCAGTACTTC. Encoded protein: CASSPRAPNNYEQYF.

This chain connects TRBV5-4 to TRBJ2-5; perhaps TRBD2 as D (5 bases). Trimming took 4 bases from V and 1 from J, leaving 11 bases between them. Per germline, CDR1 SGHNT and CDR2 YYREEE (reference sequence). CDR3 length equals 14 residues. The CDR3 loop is CASSARTVQETQYF. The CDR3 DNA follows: TGTGCCAGCAGCGCCCGGACTGTCCAAGAGACCCAGTACTTC.

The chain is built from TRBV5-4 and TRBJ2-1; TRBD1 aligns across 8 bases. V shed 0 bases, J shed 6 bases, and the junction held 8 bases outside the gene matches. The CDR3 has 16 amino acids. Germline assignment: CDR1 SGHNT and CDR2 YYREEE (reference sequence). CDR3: CASSLGGGTGGNEQFF. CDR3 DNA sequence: TGTGCCAGCAGCTTGGGGGGTGGAACAGGGGGCAATGAGCAGTTCTTC.

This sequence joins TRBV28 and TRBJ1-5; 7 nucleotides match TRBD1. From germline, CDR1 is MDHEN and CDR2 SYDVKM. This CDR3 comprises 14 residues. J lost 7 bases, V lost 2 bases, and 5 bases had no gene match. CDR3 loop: CASSLRGGQQPQHF. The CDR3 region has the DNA TGTGCCAGCAGTTTAAGAGGGGGCCAGCAGCCCCAGCATTTT. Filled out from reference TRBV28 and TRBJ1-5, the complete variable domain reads DVKVTQSSRYLVKRTGEKVFLECVQDMDHENMFWYRQDPGLGLRLIYFSYDVKMKEKGDIPEGYSVSREKKERFSLILESASTNQTSMYLCASSLRGGQQPQHFGDGTRLSIL.

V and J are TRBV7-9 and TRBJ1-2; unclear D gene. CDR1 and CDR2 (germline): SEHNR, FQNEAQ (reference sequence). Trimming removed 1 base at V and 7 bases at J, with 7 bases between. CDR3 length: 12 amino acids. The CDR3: CASSLELSGYTF. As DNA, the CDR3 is TGTGCCAGCAGCTTAGAACTTTCTGGCTACACCTTC.

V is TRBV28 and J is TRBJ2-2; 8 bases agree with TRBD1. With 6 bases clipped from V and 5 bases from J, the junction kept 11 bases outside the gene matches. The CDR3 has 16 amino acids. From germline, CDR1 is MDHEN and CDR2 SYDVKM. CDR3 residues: CASRSTGQGRTGELFF. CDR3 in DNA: TGTGCCAGCAGATCTACCGGACAGGGAAGGACCGGGGAGCTGTTTTTT. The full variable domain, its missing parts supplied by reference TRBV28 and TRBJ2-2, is DVKVTQSSRYLVKRTGEKVFLECVQDMDHENMFWYRQDPGLGLRLIYFSYDVKMKEKGDIPEGYSVSREKKERFSLILESASTNQTSMYLCASRSTGQGRTGELFFGEGSRLTVL.

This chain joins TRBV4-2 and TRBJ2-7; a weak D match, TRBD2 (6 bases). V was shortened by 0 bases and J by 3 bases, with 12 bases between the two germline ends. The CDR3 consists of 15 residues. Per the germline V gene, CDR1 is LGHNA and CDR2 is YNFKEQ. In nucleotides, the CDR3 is TGTGCCAGCAGCCAAGATCCGAGCGGGTTCTACGAGCAGTACTTC. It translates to CASSQDPSGFYEQYF.

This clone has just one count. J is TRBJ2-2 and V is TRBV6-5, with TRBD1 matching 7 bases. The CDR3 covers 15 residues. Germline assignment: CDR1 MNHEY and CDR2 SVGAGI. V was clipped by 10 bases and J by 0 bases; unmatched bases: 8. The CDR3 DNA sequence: TGTGCCACCGCCGCCGGGACAGCGAACACCGGGGAGCTGTTTTTT. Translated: CATAAGTANTGELFF.

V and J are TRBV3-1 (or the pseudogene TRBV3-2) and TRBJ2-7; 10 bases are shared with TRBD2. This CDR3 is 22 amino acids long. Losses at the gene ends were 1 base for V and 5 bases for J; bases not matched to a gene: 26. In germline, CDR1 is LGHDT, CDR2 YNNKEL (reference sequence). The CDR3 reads CASSQAAPPNITSGREDHEQYF. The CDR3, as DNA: TGTGCCAGCAGCCAAGCGGCCCCCCCGAACATCACCAGCGGGAGGGAGGATCACGAGCAGTACTTC.

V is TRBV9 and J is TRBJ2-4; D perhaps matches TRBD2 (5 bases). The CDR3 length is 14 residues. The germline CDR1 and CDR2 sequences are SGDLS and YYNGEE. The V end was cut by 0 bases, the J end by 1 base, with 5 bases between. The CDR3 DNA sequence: TGTGCCAGCAGCGTAGGAGGGGCCAAAAACATTCAGTACTTC. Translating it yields CASSVGGAKNIQYF.

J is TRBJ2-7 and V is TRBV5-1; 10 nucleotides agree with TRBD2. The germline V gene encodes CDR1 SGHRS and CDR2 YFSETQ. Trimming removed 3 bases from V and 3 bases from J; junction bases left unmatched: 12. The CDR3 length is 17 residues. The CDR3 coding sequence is TGCGCCAGCAGCTCGACCCCTAGCGGGAGTGCTATCTACGAGCAGTACTTC. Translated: CASSSTPSGSAIYEQYF.

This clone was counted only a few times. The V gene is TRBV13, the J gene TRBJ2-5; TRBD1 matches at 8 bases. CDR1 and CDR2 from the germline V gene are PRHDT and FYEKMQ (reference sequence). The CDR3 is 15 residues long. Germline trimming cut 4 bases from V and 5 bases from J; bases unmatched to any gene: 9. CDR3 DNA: TGTGCCAGCAGCTACCGCGACAGGGGCGCTGAGACCCAGTACTTC. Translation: CASSYRDRGAETQYF.

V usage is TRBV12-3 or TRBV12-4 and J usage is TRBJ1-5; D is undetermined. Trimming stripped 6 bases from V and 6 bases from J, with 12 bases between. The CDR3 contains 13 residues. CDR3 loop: CASSREFSQPQHF. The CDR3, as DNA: TGTGCCAGCAGCCGGGAGTTTTCTCAGCCCCAGCATTTT.

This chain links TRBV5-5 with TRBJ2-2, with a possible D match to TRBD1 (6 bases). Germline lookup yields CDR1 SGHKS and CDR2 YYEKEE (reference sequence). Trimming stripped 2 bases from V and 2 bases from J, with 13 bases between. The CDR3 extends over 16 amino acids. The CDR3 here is CASSFRGLSNTGELFF. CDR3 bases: TGTGCCAGCAGCTTCAGGGGTCTCAGTAACACCGGGGAGCTGTTTTTT.

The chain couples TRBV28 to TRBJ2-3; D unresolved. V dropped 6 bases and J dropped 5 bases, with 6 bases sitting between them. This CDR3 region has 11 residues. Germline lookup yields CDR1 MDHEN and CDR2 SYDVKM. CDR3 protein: CASRSVDTQYF. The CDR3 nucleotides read TGTGCCAGCAGATCCGTAGATACGCAGTATTTT. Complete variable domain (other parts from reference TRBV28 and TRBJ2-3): DVKVTQSSRYLVKRTGEKVFLECVQDMDHENMFWYRQDPGLGLRLIYFSYDVKMKEKGDIPEGYSVSREKKERFSLILESASTNQTSMYLCASRSVDTQYFGPGTRLTVL.

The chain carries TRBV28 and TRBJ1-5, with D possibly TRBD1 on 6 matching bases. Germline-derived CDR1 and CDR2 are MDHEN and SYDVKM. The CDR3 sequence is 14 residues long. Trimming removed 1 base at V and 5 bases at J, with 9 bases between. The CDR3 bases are TGTGCCAGCAGTTTATTCCAGGGGTATCAGCCCCAGCATTTT. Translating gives CASSLFQGYQPQHF. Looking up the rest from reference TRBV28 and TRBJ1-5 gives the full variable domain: DVKVTQSSRYLVKRTGEKVFLECVQDMDHENMFWYRQDPGLGLRLIYFSYDVKMKEKGDIPEGYSVSREKKERFSLILESASTNQTSMYLCASSLFQGYQPQHFGDGTRLSIL.